This is a list of T cell receptor beta chains from one sample in a study of monozygotic twins with inflammatory bowel disease. Reprocessing the 5' RACE reads, TCRdb reports a single entry for every CDR3 protein and omits DNA. This sample contains about 330,000 distinct CDR3 sequences. Sequencing used blood. These receptors originate from a human donor with ulcerative colitis or Crohn's disease, or a healthy co-twin of an affected twin (not recorded which). The CDR3 runs from the conserved cysteine through the conserved F or W. Each record gives: J gene, CDR3 length, V gene, CDR3 protein.

>TRBJ2-5|15|TRBV5-1
CASSLDGQSQETQYF
>TRBJ1-1|13|TRBV6-6
CASRAEGGPEAFF
>TRBJ2-1|14|TRBV7-2
CASRHGTSFNEQFF
>TRBJ2-2|16|TRBV28
CASSSFQGLRERELFF
>TRBJ1-2|15|TRBV7-9
CASSLGVSADYGYTF
>TRBJ2-7|14|TRBV18
CASSPEQGALEQYF
>TRBJ2-2|13|TRBV7-2
CASSLSAQRELFF
>TRBJ2-1|17|TRBV7-2
CASSFRGLAGAYHEQFF
>TRBJ2-1|15|TRBV9
CASSARTSPTVEQFF
>TRBJ2-5|12|TRBV2
CASTSGSETQYF
>TRBJ2-3|16|TRBV7-2
CASSFPLAGITDTQYF
>TRBJ1-2|15|TRBV3-1
CASSQEGARVHGYTF
>TRBJ2-2|14|TRBV6-2/TRBV6-3
CASTTNRGARELFF
>TRBJ2-3|17|TRBV3-1
CASSQDPGLADTDTQYF
>TRBJ2-2|17|TRBV20-1
CSARDPRGGSLAGELFF
>TRBJ2-3|15|TRBV20-1
CSARDPGRRTDTQYF
>TRBJ2-3|16|TRBV7-2
CASSRRARLSTDTQYF
>TRBJ1-5|16|TRBV27
CASSFGGTGGMLFQHF
>TRBJ1-2|17|TRBV4-3
CARSQDGQGSANYGYTF
>TRBJ2-4|13|TRBV29-1
CSASAGDGNIQYF
>TRBJ2-1|15|TRBV28
CASSSRGGIYNEQFF
>TRBJ2-6|19|TRBV11-1
CASSLVLIRDSSGANVLTF
>TRBJ2-1|20|TRBV12-3/TRBV12-4
CASSTGRAGGAPIALLEQFF
>TRBJ1-5|11|TRBV28
CASGRNQPQHF
>TRBJ2-5|16|TRBV20-1
CSARDLGELLQETQYF
>TRBJ1-2|13|TRBV6-5
CASSYDRNYGYTF
>TRBJ2-5|16|TRBV7-2
CASSLRLAGGIETQYF
>TRBJ2-1|14|TRBV12-3/TRBV12-4
CASRPGLAANEQFF
>TRBJ2-7|14|TRBV4-3
CASSPYRGLYEQYF
>TRBJ2-3|15|TRBV20-1
CSARPGTISTDTQYF